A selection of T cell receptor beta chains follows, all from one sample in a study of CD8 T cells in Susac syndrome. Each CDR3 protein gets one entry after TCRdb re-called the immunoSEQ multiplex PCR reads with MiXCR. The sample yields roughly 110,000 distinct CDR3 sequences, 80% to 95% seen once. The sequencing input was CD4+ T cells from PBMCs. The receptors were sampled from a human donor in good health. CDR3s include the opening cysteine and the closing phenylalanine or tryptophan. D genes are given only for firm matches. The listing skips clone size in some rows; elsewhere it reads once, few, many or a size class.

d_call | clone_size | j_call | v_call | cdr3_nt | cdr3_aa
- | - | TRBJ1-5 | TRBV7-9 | TGTGCCAGCAGTTTACCCGCCCAGCCCCAGCATTTT | CASSLPAQPQHF
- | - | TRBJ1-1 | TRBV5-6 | TGTGCCAGCAGCCCGGGGGCGCGGACTAACACTGAAGCTTTCTTT | CASSPGARTNTEAFF
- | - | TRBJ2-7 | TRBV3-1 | TGTGCCAGCAGCCAAGGGGGTCACGAGCAGTACTTC | CASSQGGHEQYF
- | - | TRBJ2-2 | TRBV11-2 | TGTGCCAGCAGCTTACGGACCGCGAACACCGGGGAGCTGTTTTTT | CASSLRTANTGELFF
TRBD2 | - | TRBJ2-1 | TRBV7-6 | TGTGCCAGCAGCTTAGACGGTAGCGGGAGGGTGTTGGGGAATGAGCAGTTCTTC | CASSLDGSGRVLGNEQFF
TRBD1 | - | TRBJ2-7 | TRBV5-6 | TGTGCCAGCAGCTTGGACAGGGGGAGCGAGCAGTACTTC | CASSLDRGSEQYF
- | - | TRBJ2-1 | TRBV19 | TGTGCCAGTAGTATAGAGACAGGCAATGAGCAGTTCTTC | CASSIETGNEQFF
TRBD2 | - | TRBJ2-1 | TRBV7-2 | TGTGCCAGCAGCTTAAGGGCGGGAGCTACGAATGAGCAGTTCTTC | CASSLRAGATNEQFF
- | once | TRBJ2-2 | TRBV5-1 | TGCGCCAGCAGCTTGTCCCAGGGACCCACCGGGGAGCTGTTTTTT | CASSLSQGPTGELFF
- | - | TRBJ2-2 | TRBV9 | TGTGCCAGCAGCGTTACGTCCCACGCGAACACCGGGGAGCTGTTTTTT | CASSVTSHANTGELFF
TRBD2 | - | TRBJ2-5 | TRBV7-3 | TGTGCCAGCAGCTTAATGAGCGGGGGGGCCGGAGAGACCCAGTACTTC | CASSLMSGGAGETQYF
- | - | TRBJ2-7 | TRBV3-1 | TGTGCCAGCAGCCAGGGAAACAGCTACGAGCAGTACTTC | CASSQGNSYEQYF
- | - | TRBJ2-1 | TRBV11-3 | TGTGCCAGCAGCTTAGGCCTAACCCCGGACAATGAGCAGTTCTTC | CASSLGLTPDNEQFF
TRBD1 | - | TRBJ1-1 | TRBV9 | TGTGCCAGCAGCGGGACAGGGTCAGGCACTGAAGCTTTCTTT | CASSGTGSGTEAFF
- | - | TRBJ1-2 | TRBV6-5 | TGTGCCAGCAGTTACAGCGAGAGGGCTGGCTACACCTTC | CASSYSERAGYTF
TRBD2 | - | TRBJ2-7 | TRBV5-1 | TGCGCCAGCACCGACCTCCGGGCGGGAGGTAGCTCCTACGAGCAGTACTTC | CASTDLRAGGSSYEQYF
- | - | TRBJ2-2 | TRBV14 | TGTGCCAGCAGCATCGTGGGGGGAGTTGACACCGGGGAGCTGTTTTTT | CASSIVGGVDTGELFF
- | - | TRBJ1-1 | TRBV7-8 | TGTGCCAGCAGCTTACACAGAATGAACACTGAAGCTTTCTTT | CASSLHRMNTEAFF
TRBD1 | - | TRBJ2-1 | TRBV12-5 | TGTGCTAGTGGTTTGGTTGTAGGGGGCGGTGAGCAGTTCTTC | CASGLVVGGGEQFF
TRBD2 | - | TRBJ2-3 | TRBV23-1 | TGCGCCAGCAGTCATCGGGCGAATCGACTAGCCGTGGGAGATACGCAGTATTTT | CASSHRANRLAVGDTQYF
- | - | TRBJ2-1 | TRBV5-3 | TGTGCCAGAAGCAAGAGACAAGGGAACAATGAGCAGTTCTTC | CARSKRQGNNEQFF
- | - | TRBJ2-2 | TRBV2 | TGTGCTGTTCGGGGCACCGGGGAGCTGTTTTTT | CAVRGTGELFF
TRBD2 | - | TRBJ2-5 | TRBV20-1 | TGCAGTGCTAGAGGACTAGCGGGAGGCGAGACCCAGTACTTC | CSARGLAGGETQYF
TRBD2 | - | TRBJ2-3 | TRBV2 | TGTGCCAGCAGTCCCCTAGCGGGAGTTACAGATACGCAGTATTTT | CASSPLAGVTDTQYF
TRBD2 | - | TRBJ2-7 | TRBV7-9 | TGTGCCAGCGTCGGGAGGAGAACCTACGAGCAGTACTTC | CASVGRRTYEQYF
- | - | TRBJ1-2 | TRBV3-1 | TGTGCCAGCAGCCAAGCCCGAGCCATTCGCGGGTATGGCTACACCTTC | CASSQARAIRGYGYTF
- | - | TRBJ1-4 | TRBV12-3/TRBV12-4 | TGTGCCAGCAGTTTTAAGGCAGATGAAAAACTGTTTTTT | CASSFKADEKLFF
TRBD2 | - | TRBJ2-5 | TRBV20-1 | TGCAGCCCCCTGCGGGGAGGGGAGACCCAGTACTTC | CSPLRGGETQYF
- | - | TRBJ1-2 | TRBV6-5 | TGTGCCAGCGGGTCCGGCTATGGCTACACCTTC | CASGSGYGYTF
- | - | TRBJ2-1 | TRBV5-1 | TGCGCCAGCAGCCGCCTATTTGGAAATGAGCAGTTCTTC | CASSRLFGNEQFF
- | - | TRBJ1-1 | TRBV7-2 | TGTGCCAGCAGCTTAGTCAAGGGGAACACTGAAGCTTTCTTT | CASSLVKGNTEAFF
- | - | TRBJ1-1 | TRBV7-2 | TGTGCCAGCAGCTTATACGGCAGAGAAGCTTTCTTT | CASSLYGREAFF
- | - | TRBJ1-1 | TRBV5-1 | TGCGCCAGCAGGAGGGAATTCAACATGAACACTGAAGCTTTCTTT | CASRREFNMNTEAFF
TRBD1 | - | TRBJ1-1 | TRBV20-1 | TGCAGTGCAGACGAACCAGGACAGGGGCTCCTGAACACTGAAGCTTTCTTT | CSADEPGQGLLNTEAFF
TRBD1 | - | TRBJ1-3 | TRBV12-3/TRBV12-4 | TGTGCCAGCAGTTTCGGGACAGCTGGAAACACCATATATTTT | CASSFGTAGNTIYF
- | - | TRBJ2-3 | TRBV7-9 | TGTGCCAGCAGCAGGGGGGCAGATACGCAGTATTTT | CASSRGADTQYF
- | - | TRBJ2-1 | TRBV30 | TGTGCCTGGACTACCATCGTTGGGCTCTGGGCAGTCTTC | CAWTTIVGLWAVF
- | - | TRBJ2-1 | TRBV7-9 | TGTGCCAGCAGCCACGCGGGCGGGAACAATGAGCAGTTCTTC | CASSHAGGNNEQFF
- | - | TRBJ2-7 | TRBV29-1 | TGCAGCGTGTCTGGGGGGAATGATGGCTACGAGCAGTACTTC | CSVSGGNDGYEQYF
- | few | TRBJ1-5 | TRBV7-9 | TGTGCCAGCTCGTCTGCCCCCAATCAGCCCCAGCATTTT | CASSSAPNQPQHF
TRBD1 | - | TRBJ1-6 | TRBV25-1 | TGTGCCAGCAGTAGAGAGGGGGCGAATTCACCCCTCCACTTT | CASSREGANSPLHF
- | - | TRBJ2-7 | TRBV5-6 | TGTGCCAGCAGCGCCCGGGCCAACAGGGCAACCTCCTACGAGCAGTACTTC | CASSARANRATSYEQYF
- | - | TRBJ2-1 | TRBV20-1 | TGCAGTGCTAGGCTGGGGGAAAGTCCCTACAATGAGCAGTTCTTC | CSARLGESPYNEQFF
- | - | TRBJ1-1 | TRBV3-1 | TGTGCCAGCAGCCAGGGAAGAGTTCCCGGAGGCACTGAAGCTTTCTTT | CASSQGRVPGGTEAFF
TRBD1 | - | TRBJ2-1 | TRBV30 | TGTGCCTGGACAGGGGGAACCTACAATGAGCAGTTCTTC | CAWTGGTYNEQFF
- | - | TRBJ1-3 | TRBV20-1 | TGCAGTGCTAGAGATATAGGACCGACGTTCTCTGGAAACACCATATATTTT | CSARDIGPTFSGNTIYF
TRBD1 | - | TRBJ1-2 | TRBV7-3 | TGTGCCAGCAGCCCAACGGAGGGACAGGGGGCGCGTGGCTACACCTTC | CASSPTEGQGARGYTF
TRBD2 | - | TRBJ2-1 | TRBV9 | TGTGCCAGCAGCGTAGCGGCTAGCGGGGTTAATGAGCAGTTCTTC | CASSVAASGVNEQFF
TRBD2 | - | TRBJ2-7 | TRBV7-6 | TGTGCCAGCAGCCCCGGACTAGCGGGGCTCCGAAAAGGCTCCTACGAGCAGTACTTC | CASSPGLAGLRKGSYEQYF
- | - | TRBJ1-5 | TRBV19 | TGTGCCAGTAGTATGGCCCTTCGGGGCAATCAGCCCCAGCATTTT | CASSMALRGNQPQHF
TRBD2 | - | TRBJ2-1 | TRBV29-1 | TGCAGCGTCGAAGGGACTAGCGGGATCGATGAGCAGTTCTTC | CSVEGTSGIDEQFF
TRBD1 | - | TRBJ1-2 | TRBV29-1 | TGCAGCGCCCGGGACAGGGGGTTTGGCTACACCTTC | CSARDRGFGYTF
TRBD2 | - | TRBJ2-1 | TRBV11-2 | TGTGCCAGCAGCTTAAAGCTAGCGGGGGGTGAGCAGTTCTTC | CASSLKLAGGEQFF